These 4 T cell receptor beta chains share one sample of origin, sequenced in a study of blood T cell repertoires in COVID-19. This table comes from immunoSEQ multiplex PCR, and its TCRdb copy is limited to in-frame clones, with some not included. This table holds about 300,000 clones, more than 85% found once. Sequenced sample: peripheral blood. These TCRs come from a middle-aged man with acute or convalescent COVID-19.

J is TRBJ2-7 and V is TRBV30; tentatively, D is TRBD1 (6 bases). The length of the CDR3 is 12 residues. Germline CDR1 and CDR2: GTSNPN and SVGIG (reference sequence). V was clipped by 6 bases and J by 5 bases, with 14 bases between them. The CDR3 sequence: CACSGTRDEQYF. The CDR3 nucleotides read TGTGCCTGTTCCGGGACAAGGGACGAGCAGTACTTC. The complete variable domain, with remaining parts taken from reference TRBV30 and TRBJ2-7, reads SQTIHQWPATLVQPVGSPLSLECTVEGTSNPNLYWYRQAAGRGLQLLFYSVGIGQISSEVPQNLSASRPQDRQFILSSKKLLLSDSGFYLCACSGTRDEQYFGPGTRLTVT.

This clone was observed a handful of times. The CDR3, as DNA: TGTGCCAGCCATTTTTCCGGGGAGCTGTTTTTT. Translating gives CASHFSGELFF. This sequence joins TRBV7-8 and TRBJ2-2; D uncertain. Trimming took 8 bases from V and 6 from J, leaving 7 bases between them. Per germline, CDR1 SGHVS and CDR2 FQNEAQ. This CDR3 region has 11 residues.

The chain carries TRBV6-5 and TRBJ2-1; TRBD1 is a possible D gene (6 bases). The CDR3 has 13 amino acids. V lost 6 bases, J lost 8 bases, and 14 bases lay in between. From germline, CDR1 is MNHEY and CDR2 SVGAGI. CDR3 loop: CASRTGVIDEQFF. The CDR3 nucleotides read TGTGCCAGCAGGACAGGAGTAATCGATGAGCAGTTCTTC.

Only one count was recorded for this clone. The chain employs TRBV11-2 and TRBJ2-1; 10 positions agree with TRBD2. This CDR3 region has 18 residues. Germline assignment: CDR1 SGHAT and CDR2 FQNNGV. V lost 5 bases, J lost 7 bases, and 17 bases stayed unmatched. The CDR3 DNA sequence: TGTGCCAGCAGCAGTACTAGGACTAGCGGTCCCGACCAAAATGAGCAGTTCTTC. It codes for CASSSTRTSGPDQNEQFF.